This TCR beta chain was found in a study of human T cells and chemical hapten exposure. As for the study in general: Alopecia areata, totalis and universalis patients, mostly female, were included.

Each CDR3 protein is one row after TCRdb ran MiXCR on the RACE reads. The sample carries 75,000 to 95,000 distinct CDR3 sequences, 12% recorded once. Trimming at V came to 3 bases and at J to 12 bases, leaving 9 bases not matched to a gene. CDR1 and CDR2 from the germline V gene are LGHDT and YNNKEL (reference sequence). CDR3 length equals 14 residues. Time point in this sample: patch test 1, 2 weeks after DPC sensitization. Regarding treatment: therapeutic diphenylcyclopropenone sensitization with weekly scalp DPC. Turning to this clonotype: A single base separates this from a much larger clone, so it may be a read error.

This chain connects TRBV3-1 to TRBJ2-1; 9 bases fit TRBD2. The starting material was whole blood, obtained in connection with sensitization to the hapten diphenylcyclopropenone (DPC). This TCR derives from a woman aged 55-75 years with alopecia areata. Some clones in this sample may be carry-over from other donors' samples. The CDR3 sequence is CASSQAGGLGVQFF. CDR3 DNA sequence: TGTGCCAGCAGCCAGGCGGGGGGGCTCGGTGTGCAGTTCTTC.